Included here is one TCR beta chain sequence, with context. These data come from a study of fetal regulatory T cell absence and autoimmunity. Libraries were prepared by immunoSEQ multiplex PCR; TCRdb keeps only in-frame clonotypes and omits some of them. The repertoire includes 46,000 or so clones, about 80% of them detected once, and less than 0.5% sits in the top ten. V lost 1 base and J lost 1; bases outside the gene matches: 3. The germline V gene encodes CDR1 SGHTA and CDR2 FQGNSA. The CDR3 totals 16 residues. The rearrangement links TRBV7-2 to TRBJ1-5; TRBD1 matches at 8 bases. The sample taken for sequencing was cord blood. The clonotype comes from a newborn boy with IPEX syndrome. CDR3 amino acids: CASSLVGQGSNQPQHF. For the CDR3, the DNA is TGTGCCAGCAGCTTAGTAGGACAGGGAAGCAATCAGCCCCAGCATTTT.